This T cell receptor (beta chain) was retrieved from a study of cytomegalovirus exposure and HLA in healthy donors. About the research overall: The 120 or so validation repertoires were reported in a later analysis to have been generated on the same platform as the approximately 700 first-cohort repertoires.

The study, taken as a whole, reports: TCR clusters originating in the first cohort tended to co-occur in the roughly 130 validation repertoires, according to a later analysis. There were over 150 TCR beta chains listed as cytomegalovirus-associated.

Donors were drawn from the approximately 130-subject validation cohort, separate from the approximately 680-subject first cohort. CDR3 length: 16 amino acids. Germline loops: CDR1 LNHDA, CDR2 SQIVND (reference sequence). V was pared by 0 bases and J by 4 bases, with 15 bases between. Comments on this clone: Its antigen is unidentified.

The protocol was immunoSEQ multiplex PCR, while the TCRdb copy is restricted to in-frame clones and leaves out a portion. The sample yields roughly 120,000 clones, more than 70% seen once. The sample taken for sequencing was PBMCs. The sequence was obtained from a woman in her late teens or twenties in good health and CMV-seronegative. This sequence joins TRBV19 and TRBJ1-2; maybe TRBD1 (6 bases). The CDR3 DNA follows: TGTGCCAGTAGTATAGACGGGACAAGGGGGACCTATGGCTACACCTTC. This gives the protein CASSIDGTRGTYGYTF. Full variable domain (missing parts from reference TRBV19 and TRBJ1-2): DGGITQSPKYLFRKEGQNVTLSCEQNLNHDAMYWYRQDPGQGLRLIYYSQIVNDFQKGDIAEGYSVSREKKESFPLTVTSAQKNPTAFYLCASSIDGTRGTYGYTFGSGTRLTVV.